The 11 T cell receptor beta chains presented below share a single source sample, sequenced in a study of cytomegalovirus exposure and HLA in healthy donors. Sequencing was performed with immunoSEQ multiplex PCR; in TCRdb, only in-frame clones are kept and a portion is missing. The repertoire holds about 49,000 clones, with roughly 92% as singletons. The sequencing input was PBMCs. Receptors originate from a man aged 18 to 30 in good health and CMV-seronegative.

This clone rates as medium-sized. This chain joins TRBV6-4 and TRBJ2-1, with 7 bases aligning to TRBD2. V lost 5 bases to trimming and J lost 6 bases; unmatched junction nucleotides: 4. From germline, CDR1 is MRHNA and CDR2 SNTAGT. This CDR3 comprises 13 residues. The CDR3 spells CASSPTSVNEQFF. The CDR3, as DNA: TGTGCCAGCAGTCCCACTAGCGTCAATGAGCAGTTCTTC.

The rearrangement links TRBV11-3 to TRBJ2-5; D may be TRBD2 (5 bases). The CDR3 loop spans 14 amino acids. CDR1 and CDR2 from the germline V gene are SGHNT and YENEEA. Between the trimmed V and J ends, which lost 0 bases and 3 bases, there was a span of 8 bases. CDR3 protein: CASSLDREEETQYF. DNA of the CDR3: TGTGCCAGCAGCTTAGACCGGGAAGAAGAGACCCAGTACTTC.

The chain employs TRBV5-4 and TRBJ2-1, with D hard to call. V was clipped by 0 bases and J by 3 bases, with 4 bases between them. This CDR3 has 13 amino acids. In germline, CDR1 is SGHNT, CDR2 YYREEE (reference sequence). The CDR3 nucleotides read TGTGCCAGCAGCTTGGCCGTCTACAATGAGCAGTTCTTC. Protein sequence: CASSLAVYNEQFF.

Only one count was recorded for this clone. The CDR3 here is CASSLALANEQFF. CDR3 in DNA: TGTGCCAGCAGCTTAGCCCTAGCGAACGAGCAGTTCTTC. The J gene is TRBJ2-1, the V gene TRBV7-3, with a possible D match to TRBD2 (6 bases). This CDR3 has 13 residues. V was trimmed by 2 bases and J by 10 bases, leaving 12 bases between them. Germline CDR1 reads SGHTA; CDR2 reads FQGTGA.

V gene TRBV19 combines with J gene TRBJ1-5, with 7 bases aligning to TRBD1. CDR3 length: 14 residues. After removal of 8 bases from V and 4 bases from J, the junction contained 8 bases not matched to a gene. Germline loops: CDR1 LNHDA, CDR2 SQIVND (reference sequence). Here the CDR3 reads CASHTGVPNQPQHF. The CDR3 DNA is TGTGCCAGTCACACAGGGGTCCCAAATCAGCCCCAGCATTTT.

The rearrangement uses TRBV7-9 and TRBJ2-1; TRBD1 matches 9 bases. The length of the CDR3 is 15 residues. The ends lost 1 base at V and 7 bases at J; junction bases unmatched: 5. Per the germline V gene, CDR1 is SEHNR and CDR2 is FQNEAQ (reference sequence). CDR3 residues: CASSLGDRVANEQFF. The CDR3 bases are TGTGCCAGCAGCTTAGGGGACAGGGTAGCAAATGAGCAGTTCTTC.

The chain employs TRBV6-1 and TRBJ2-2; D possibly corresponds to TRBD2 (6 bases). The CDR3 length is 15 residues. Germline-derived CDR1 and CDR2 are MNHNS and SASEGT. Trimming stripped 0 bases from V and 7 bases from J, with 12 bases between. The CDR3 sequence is CASSEAWDSHGELFF. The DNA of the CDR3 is TGTGCCAGCAGTGAAGCCTGGGACTCTCACGGGGAGCTGTTTTTT.

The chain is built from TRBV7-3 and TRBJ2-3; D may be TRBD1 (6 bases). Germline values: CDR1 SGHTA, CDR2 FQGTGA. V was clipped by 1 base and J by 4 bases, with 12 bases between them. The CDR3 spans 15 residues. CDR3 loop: CASSLRQGLADTQYF. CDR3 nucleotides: TGTGCCAGCAGCTTAAGGCAGGGGTTGGCAGATACGCAGTATTTT. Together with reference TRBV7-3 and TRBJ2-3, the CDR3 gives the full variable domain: GAGVSQTPSNKVTEKGKYVELRCDPISGHTALYWYRQSLGQGPEFLIYFQGTGAADDSGLPNDRFFAVRPEGSVSTLKIQRTERGDSAVYLCASSLRQGLADTQYFGPGTRLTVL.

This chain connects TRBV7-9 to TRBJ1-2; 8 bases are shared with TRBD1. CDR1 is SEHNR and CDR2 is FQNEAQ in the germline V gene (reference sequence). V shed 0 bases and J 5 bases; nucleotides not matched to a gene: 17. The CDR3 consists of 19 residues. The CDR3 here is CASSLAAGAGKDREYGYTF. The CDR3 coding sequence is TGTGCCAGCAGCTTAGCCGCAGGCGCCGGGAAGGACAGGGAATATGGCTACACCTTC.

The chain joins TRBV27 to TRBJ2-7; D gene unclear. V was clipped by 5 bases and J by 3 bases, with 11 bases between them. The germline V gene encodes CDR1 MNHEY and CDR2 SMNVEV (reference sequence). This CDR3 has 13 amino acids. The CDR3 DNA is TGTGCCAGCAGTAAACTGTACCTCTACGAGCAGTACTTC. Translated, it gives CASSKLYLYEQYF.

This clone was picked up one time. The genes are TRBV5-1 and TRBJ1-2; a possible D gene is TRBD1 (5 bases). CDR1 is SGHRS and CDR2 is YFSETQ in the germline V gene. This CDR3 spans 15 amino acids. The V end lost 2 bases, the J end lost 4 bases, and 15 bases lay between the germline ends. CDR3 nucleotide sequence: TGCGCCAGCAGCTTCGCCATCGACAGCGCCTATGGCTACACCTTC. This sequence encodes CASSFAIDSAYGYTF. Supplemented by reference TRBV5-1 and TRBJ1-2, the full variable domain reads KAGVTQTPRYLIKTRGQQVTLSCSPISGHRSVSWYQQTPGQGLQFLFEYFSETQRNKGNFPGRFSGRQFSNSRSEMNVSTLELGDSALYLCASSFAIDSAYGYTFGSGTRLTVV.